This passage covers 22 T cell receptor beta chains from one sample sequenced in a study of T cell repertoires in cytomegalovirus infection. The antigens for these receptors are not known. From the reads, TCRdb called clonotypes with MiXCR, one entry per CDR3 protein. Here the sample spans about 830,000 distinct CDR3 sequences, 30% to 35% being singletons. Sequencing used cultured CD8+ T cells from PBMCs, obtained from culture after CMV antigen stimulation. Source of these receptors: a human donor in good health (CMV status not recorded). Some clones in this sample may be carry-over from other donors' samples.

V usage is TRBV7-9 and J usage is TRBJ2-3; the D is unclear. The CDR3 sequence is 13 residues long. Germline V CDR1 and CDR2: SEHNR, FQNEAQ (reference sequence). The V end lost 5 bases, the J end lost 3 bases, and 9 bases lay between the germline ends. This CDR3 reads CASSPPPTDTQYF. The CDR3 DNA reads as TGTGCCAGCAGCCCCCCCCCTACAGATACGCAGTATTTT.

This clonotype was seen only a few times. DNA of the CDR3: TGTGCCAGCAGTTACGGGGACAATTCACGGGGGGGTAGGCAGCCCCAGCATTTT. This translates into CASSYGDNSRGGRQPQHF. The chain has TRBV6-2 or TRBV6-3 and TRBJ1-5, with D possibly being TRBD1 (6 bases). Looked up from germline, CDR1 is MNHEY and CDR2 is SVGEGT. V was cut by 2 bases and J by 7 bases, with 24 bases left in between. The CDR3 runs to 18 residues.

The chain couples TRBV19 to TRBJ1-1, with TRBD1 as a possible D gene (5 bases). The CDR3 contains 13 residues. The V end was cut by 3 bases, the J end by 6 bases, with 11 bases between. Germline loops: CDR1 LNHDA, CDR2 SQIVND (reference sequence). As DNA, the CDR3 is TGTGCCAGTAGTATTGGGACCCCTTCTGAAGCTTTCTTT. It is translated as CASSIGTPSEAFF. The whole variable domain, filled in from reference TRBV19 and TRBJ1-1, reads DGGITQSPKYLFRKEGQNVTLSCEQNLNHDAMYWYRQDPGQGLRLIYYSQIVNDFQKGDIAEGYSVSREKKESFPLTVTSAQKNPTAFYLCASSIGTPSEAFFGQGTRLTVV.

V gene TRBV19 combines with J gene TRBJ1-1; 8 bases are shared with TRBD1. Unmatched junction bases numbered 14, after V lost 8 bases and J lost 0 bases. Germline V gene lookup returns CDR1 LNHDA and CDR2 SQIVND (reference sequence). The CDR3 runs 17 residues. The CDR3 here is CASQLGQGAGMNTEAFF. The CDR3 DNA reads as TGTGCCAGTCAATTGGGCCAGGGGGCGGGTATGAACACTGAAGCTTTCTTT.

Many counts were recorded for this clonotype. The CDR3 sequence is CASSWDRDSNQPQHF. CDR3 DNA sequence: TGTGCCAGCAGCTGGGACAGAGATAGCAATCAGCCCCAGCATTTT. The gene calls are TRBV7-8 and TRBJ1-5, with 7 bases that match TRBD1. The junction had 3 bases not matched to a gene; V was cut back by 4 bases and J by 0 bases. CDR1 is SGHVS, CDR2 FQNEAQ, per germline. This CDR3 region has 15 residues.

The rearrangement links TRBV4-1 to TRBJ2-2; 10 bases align to TRBD1. V lost 0 bases, J lost 6 bases, and 4 bases stayed unmatched. The germline CDR1 and CDR2 sequences are MGHRA and YSYEKL. This CDR3 is 16 amino acids long. This CDR3 reads CASSQEDRGFAGELFF. The CDR3 nucleotides are TGCGCCAGCAGCCAAGAGGACAGGGGGTTCGCCGGGGAGCTGTTTTTT.

The V gene is TRBV24-1, the J gene TRBJ2-5; possibly TRBD1 for D (5 bases). V was trimmed by 1 base and J by 1 base, leaving 9 bases between them. Germline CDR1 and CDR2: KGHDR and SFDVKD. The length of the CDR3 is 15 residues. As DNA, the CDR3 is TGTGCCACCAGTGATTTCGGAGACAGCCAAGAGACCCAGTACTTC. Amino acid sequence: CATSDFGDSQETQYF.

This chain links TRBV4-1 with TRBJ2-3; 8 nucleotides match TRBD1. From germline, CDR1 is MGHRA and CDR2 YSYEKL. V lost 3 bases and J lost 1; bases outside the gene matches: 6. CDR3 length: 16 residues. Here the CDR3 DNA reads TGCGCCAGCAGCCATCGTCCGGGACAGGGCACAGATACGCAGTATTTT. Residues: CASSHRPGQGTDTQYF.

V and J are TRBV7-2 and TRBJ1-2; 9 bases map to TRBD1. CDR1 and CDR2 (germline): SGHTA, FQGNSA. The CDR3 length is 14 residues. V lost 3 bases and J lost 7; bases outside the gene matches: 6. Written as DNA, the CDR3 is TGTGCCAGCAGCTTCACGACAGGGGGGGTTGGCTACACCTTC. It codes for CASSFTTGGVGYTF.

This clonotype occurred many times. The chain employs TRBV11-1 and TRBJ1-6, with no clear D. Trimming shortened V by 6 bases and J by 5 bases, and 11 bases separated the two germline ends. CDR3 length: 14 residues. Germline V gene lookup returns CDR1 SGHAT and CDR2 FQDESV (reference sequence). CDR3 coding DNA: TGTGCCAGCAGTTTTAGAGGGAATAATTCACCCCTCCACTTT. This translates into CASSFRGNNSPLHF.

The rearrangement joins TRBV7-9 to TRBJ1-1; D is undetermined. The V gene's germline CDR1 is SEHNR and CDR2 FQNEAQ (reference sequence). This CDR3 region has 13 residues. Trimming removed 1 base from V and 5 bases from J, with 8 bases in between. The CDR3 DNA follows: TGTGCCAGCAGCTTAGGCCCAATTACTGAAGCTTTCTTT. It translates to CASSLGPITEAFF.

This clonotype was found many times. V is TRBV7-8 and J is TRBJ2-3; D is possibly TRBD1 (6 bases). This CDR3 region has 15 residues. Germline V CDR1 and CDR2: SGHVS, FQNEAQ. V lost 6 bases to trimming and J lost 3 bases, with 16 bases between them. CDR3 coding DNA: TGTGCCAGCAGAAAAACACAGGGATCAACAGATACGCAGTATTTT. This translates into CASRKTQGSTDTQYF. Full variable domain (remainder filled in from reference TRBV7-8 and TRBJ2-3): GAGVSQSPRYKVAKRGQDVALRCDPISGHVSLFWYQQALGQGPEFLTYFQNEAQLDKSGLPSDRFFAERPEGSVSTLKIQRTQQEDSAVYLCASRKTQGSTDTQYFGPGTRLTVL.

This clonotype was seen ten or more times. The chain links TRBV7-2 to TRBJ2-3; TRBD2 aligns across 7 bases. V shed 0 bases and J 3 bases; nucleotides not matched to a gene: 6. The CDR3 runs to 16 residues. Germline lookup yields CDR1 SGHTA and CDR2 FQGNSA. CDR3 DNA sequence: TGTGCCAGCAGCTTAGCGATGCGGGGGTATACAGATACGCAGTATTTT. Its protein is CASSLAMRGYTDTQYF.

This rearrangement joins TRBV5-4 to TRBJ2-7, with D unclear. This CDR3 spans 13 amino acids. Germline V CDR1 and CDR2: SGHNT, YYREEE (reference sequence). Trimming removed 2 bases at V and 1 base at J, with 7 bases between. In DNA, the CDR3 is TGTGCCAGCAGCTTCCACGCGTCCTACGAGCAGTACTTC. Amino acid sequence: CASSFHASYEQYF.

The gene calls are TRBV7-9 and TRBJ2-1; 9 bases are a match to TRBD2. From germline, CDR1 is SEHNR and CDR2 FQNEAQ (reference sequence). The CDR3 runs to 17 residues. J was trimmed by 6 bases and V by 3 bases; bases with no gene match: 12. CDR3: CASSFPKSLRGGNEQFF. The CDR3 bases are TGTGCCAGCAGCTTTCCAAAGAGTTTGCGGGGGGGCAATGAGCAGTTCTTC.

This clonotype has at least ten counts. The chain carries TRBV7-2 and TRBJ1-4, with D possibly being TRBD1 (5 bases). Germline assignment: CDR1 SGHTA and CDR2 FQGNSA. Between the trimmed V and J ends, which lost 7 bases and 1 base, there was a span of 16 bases. This CDR3 spans 16 amino acids. CDR3 in DNA: TGTGCCAGCACCCCGGATCAGGGTCGAACTAATGAAAAACTGTTTTTT. Its protein is CASTPDQGRTNEKLFF.

This clonotype occurred a few times. The chain employs TRBV28 and TRBJ2-5; possible D gene TRBD1, 5 bases. Germline CDR1 reads MDHEN; CDR2 reads SYDVKM. The CDR3 consists of 14 residues. The V end was cut by 3 bases, the J end by 1 base, with 9 bases between. The CDR3 DNA reads as TGTGCCAGCAGTTTCGACAGCTCCCAAGAGACCCAGTACTTC. Translating gives CASSFDSSQETQYF.

The CDR3 spells CASSPPSGEITSTDTQYF. CDR3 coding DNA: TGTGCCAGCAGTCCCCCTAGCGGGGAAATCACTAGCACAGATACGCAGTATTTT. The chain carries TRBV6-2 or TRBV6-3 and TRBJ2-3; 9 bases are a match to TRBD2. Germline V gene sequence: CDR1 MNHEY, CDR2 SVGEGT. Trimming removed 5 bases from V and 0 bases from J; junction bases left unmatched: 12. This CDR3 has 18 amino acids.

The chain joins TRBV14 to TRBJ2-7; D is perhaps TRBD2 (5 bases). Germline V gene lookup returns CDR1 SGHDN and CDR2 FVKESK. Trimming took 1 base from V and 0 from J, leaving 13 bases between them. The CDR3 has 16 residues. Here the CDR3 reads CASSQVTRGSSYEQYF. DNA of the CDR3: TGTGCCAGCAGCCAAGTTACACGGGGAAGCTCCTACGAGCAGTACTTC.

In its sample, this clonotype was seen once. The gene calls are TRBV19 and TRBJ2-1, with D possibly being TRBD2 (6 bases). This CDR3 is 14 amino acids long. CDR1 LNHDA and CDR2 SQIVND come from the germline V gene (reference sequence). The V end lost 7 bases, the J end lost 7 bases, and 17 bases lay between the germline ends. The chain's CDR3 is CASTSAGWWNEQFF. CDR3 DNA sequence: TGTGCCAGTACCTCCGCGGGGTGGTGGAATGAGCAGTTCTTC.

This clonotype has a handful of counts. The chain employs TRBV4-1 and TRBJ1-1; the match to TRBD1 covers 9 bases. Germline trimming cut 8 bases from V and 4 bases from J; bases unmatched to any gene: 11. The CDR3 totals 15 residues. Germline-derived CDR1 and CDR2 are MGHRA and YSYEKL. The CDR3 DNA is TGCGCCAGCCTTAAAACCGGGACAGGGAGCACTGAAGCTTTCTTT. This sequence encodes CASLKTGTGSTEAFF.

This chain uses TRBV10-3 with TRBJ2-3, with 13 bases aligning to TRBD2. In germline, CDR1 is ENHRY, CDR2 SYGVKD. CDR3 length: 17 residues. V was pared by 4 bases and J by 4 bases, with 8 bases of the junction left unmatched. The CDR3 sequence: CAISGETSGGPADTQYF. CDR3 DNA: TGTGCCATCAGTGGCGAGACTAGCGGGGGGCCGGCAGATACGCAGTATTTT.